This TCR beta chain originates from a study of T-cell memory formation after mild COVID-19. General study points: CM and EM subsets held most contracting CD4+ clones; EMRA held CD8+ ones.

The CDR3 contains 19 residues. In regard to this clonotype: The target antigen is unknown.

With constant-segment primers, 5'RACE yielded cDNA libraries of TCR alpha and TCR beta that carried sample barcodes and UMIs. TCRdb recomputed calls from the 5' RACE reads with MiXCR, one row per CDR3 protein. The table records under 250,000 distinct CDR3 sequences, over 9% of them present only once. The sequenced sample was PBMCs or a T cell subset sorted from them (not recorded which). The receptor comes from a man aged 18 to 29 who had mild COVID-19 (a few samples of this study predate the infection). Cell type and time point are not known. The V call is TRBV21-1, the J call TRBJ2-1; the tabulated D call, TRBD1, remains unverified against the DNA. TRBV21-1 is a pseudogene segment. Here the CDR3 DNA reads TGTGCCAGCAGCGACCGGACAGGGCCCGCAGGAGGCCACTACAATGAGCAGTTCTTC. Protein product: CASSDRTGPAGGHYNEQFF.